This TCR beta chain was captured in a study of T cell changes during pregnancy in multiple sclerosis. TCRdb keeps only in-frame clones here, not all; method: immunoSEQ multiplex PCR. The table shows around 100,000 clones, with around 90% occurring only once. Germline CDR1 reads SGHRS; CDR2 reads YFSETQ. This CDR3 has 15 amino acids. Trimming stripped 0 bases from V and 0 bases from J, with 10 bases between. The V and J genes are TRBV5-1 and TRBJ2-7; no reliable D call. The sequence was obtained from a female donor with multiple sclerosis, enrolled in a pregnancy study. The source was peripheral blood, collected in the third trimester of pregnancy. The CDR3, as DNA: TGCGCCAGCAGCTTGGAAGGTCACAGCTCCTACGAGCAGTACTTC. Its protein is CASSLEGHSSYEQYF.